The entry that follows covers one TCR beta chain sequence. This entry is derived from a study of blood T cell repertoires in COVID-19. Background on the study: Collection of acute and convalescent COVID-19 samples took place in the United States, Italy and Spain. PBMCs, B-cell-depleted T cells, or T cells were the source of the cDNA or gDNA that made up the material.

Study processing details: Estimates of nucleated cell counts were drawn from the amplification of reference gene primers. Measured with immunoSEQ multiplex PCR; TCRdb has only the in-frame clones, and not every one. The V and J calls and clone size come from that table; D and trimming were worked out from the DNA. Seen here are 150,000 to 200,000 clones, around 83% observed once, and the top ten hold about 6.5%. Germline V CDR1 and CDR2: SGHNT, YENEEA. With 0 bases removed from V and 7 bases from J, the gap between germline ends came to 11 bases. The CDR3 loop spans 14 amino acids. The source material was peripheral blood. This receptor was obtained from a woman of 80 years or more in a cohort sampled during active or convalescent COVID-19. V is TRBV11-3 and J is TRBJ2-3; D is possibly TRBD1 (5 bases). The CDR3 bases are TGTGCCAGCAGCTTAGATAATAGGGGCAATACGCAGTATTTT. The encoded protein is CASSLDNRGNTQYF.